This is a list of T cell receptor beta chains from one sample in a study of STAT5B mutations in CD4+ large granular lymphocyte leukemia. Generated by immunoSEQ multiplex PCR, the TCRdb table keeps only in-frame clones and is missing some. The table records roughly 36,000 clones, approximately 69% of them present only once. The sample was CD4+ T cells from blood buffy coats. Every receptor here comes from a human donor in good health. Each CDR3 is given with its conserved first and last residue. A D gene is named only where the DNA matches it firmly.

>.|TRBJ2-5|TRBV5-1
CASSLAGTSEETQYF
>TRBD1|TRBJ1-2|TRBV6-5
CASSNRGRHYGYTF
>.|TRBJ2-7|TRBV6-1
CASKTRSGDEQYF
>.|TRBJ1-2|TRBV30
CAWSPPGTYGYTF
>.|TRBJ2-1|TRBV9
CASSRLVRNEQFF
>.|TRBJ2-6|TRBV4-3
CASSQDPPRVGSGANVLTF
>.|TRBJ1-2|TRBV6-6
CASSYSQGQWGYTF
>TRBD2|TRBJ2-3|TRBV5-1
CASSERGPQDTQYF
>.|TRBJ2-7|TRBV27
CASSYRGASEQYF
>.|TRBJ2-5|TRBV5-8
CASSLFGGLVGETQYF
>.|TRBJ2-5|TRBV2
CASAIQETQYF
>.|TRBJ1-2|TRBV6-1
CASSDPVVRDGYTF
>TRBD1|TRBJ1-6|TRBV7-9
CASSSGQQHSPLHF
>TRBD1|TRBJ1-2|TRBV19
CASSEVTGDYGYTF
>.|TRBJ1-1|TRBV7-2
CASSLVGLNTEAFF
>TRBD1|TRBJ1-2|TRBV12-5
CASGKDRGGYGYTF
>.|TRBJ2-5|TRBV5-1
CASSLAHRQLVQETQYF
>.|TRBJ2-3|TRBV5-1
CASSLVQSGSGTDTQYF
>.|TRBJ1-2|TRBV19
CASSNRVYGYTF
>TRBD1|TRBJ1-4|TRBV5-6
CASSLARDRGSEKLFF
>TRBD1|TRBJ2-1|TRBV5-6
CASSFYRGRIEQFF
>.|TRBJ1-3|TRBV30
CAWSLPGVAGNTIYF
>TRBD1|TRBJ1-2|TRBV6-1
CASSEARDRGAGYTF
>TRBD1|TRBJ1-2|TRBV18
CASSPGPGQENYGYTF
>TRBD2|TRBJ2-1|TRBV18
CASSPPMSSGVLVSYNEQFF
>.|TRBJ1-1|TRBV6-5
CASSYDGLGEAFF
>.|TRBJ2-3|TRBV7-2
CASVNTDTQYF
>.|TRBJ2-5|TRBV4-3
CASSQERGGFVARETQYF
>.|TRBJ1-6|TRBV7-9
CASSLKRGWSPLHF
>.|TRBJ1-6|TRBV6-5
CASSYLNGAPLHF
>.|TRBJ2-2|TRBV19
CASMGWGRGELFF
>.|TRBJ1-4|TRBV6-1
CASSEGQGVEKLFF
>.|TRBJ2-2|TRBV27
CASSLRGGRANTGELFF
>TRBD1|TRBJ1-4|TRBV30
CAWTPTWTGREKLFF
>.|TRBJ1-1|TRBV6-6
CASSSRVGNTEAFF
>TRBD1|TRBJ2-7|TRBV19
CASSMPQRSTQGARYEQYF
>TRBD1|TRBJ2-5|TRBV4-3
CASSHSDREETQYF
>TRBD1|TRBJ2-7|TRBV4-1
CASRKTTGAYEQYF
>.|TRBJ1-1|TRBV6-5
CASSRTGTRNTEAFF